Listed here are 24 T cell receptor beta chains from one sample, sequenced in a study of T cells after yellow fever vaccination. TCRdb analysed the 5' RACE reads with MiXCR anew, one entry per CDR3 protein. The profile shows some 400,000 distinct CDR3 sequences, over 15% of them singletons. The sample here was PBMCs, taken before the yellow fever booster vaccination. The receptors were gathered from a man aged 18 to 29 who received the YFV17D yellow fever vaccine.

This clonotype was seen more than once but under ten times. This chain joins TRBV11-2 and TRBJ2-2; D is unclear. Germline CDR1 SGHAT, CDR2 FQNNGV. CDR3 length: 11 residues. V lost 7 bases to trimming and J lost 6 bases, with 6 bases between them. CDR3 coding DNA: TGTGCCAGCAAGGACGCCGGGGAGCTGTTTTTT. This encodes CASKDAGELFF.

Only a few counts were recorded for this clonotype. This sequence joins TRBV12-3 or TRBV12-4 and TRBJ2-2; 10 nucleotides line up with TRBD1. This CDR3 has 14 residues. J was trimmed by 7 bases and V by 3 bases; bases with no gene match: 2. CDR3 amino acids: CASSFGTGVGELFF. Here the CDR3 DNA reads TGTGCCAGCAGTTTCGGGACAGGGGTCGGGGAGCTGTTTTTT.

In its sample, this clonotype was seen a few times. This chain uses TRBV11-2 with TRBJ2-5; the match to TRBD2 covers 8 bases. The CDR3 has 16 amino acids. Germline V lookup: CDR1 SGHAT, CDR2 FQNNGV. V was clipped by 2 bases and J by 3 bases; unmatched bases: 8. The DNA of the CDR3 is TGTGCCAGCAGCTTATGGTCGGGGGGGATCGAAGAGACCCAGTACTTC. It translates to CASSLWSGGIEETQYF.

This clonotype turned up a few times. This rearrangement joins TRBV5-6 to TRBJ1-6, with D unresolved. In germline, CDR1 is SGHDT, CDR2 YYEEEE. The CDR3 extends over 14 amino acids. V was cut by 0 bases and J by 8 bases, with 9 bases left in between. This chain's CDR3 is CASSLGTRHSPLHF. The CDR3 DNA reads TGTGCCAGCAGCTTGGGTACGCGACATTCACCCCTCCACTTT.

The chain combines TRBV7-3 with TRBJ2-3; no clear D gene. Per the germline V gene, CDR1 is SGHTA and CDR2 is FQGTGA. V gave up 8 bases and J gave up 4 bases, with 13 bases separating them. The CDR3 loop spans 13 amino acids. CDR3 sequence: CASALVKPDTQYF. In DNA form, the CDR3 reads TGTGCCAGCGCCCTTGTGAAGCCAGATACGCAGTATTTT.

This clonotype was seen a few times. The V and J genes are TRBV4-1 and TRBJ2-2; D is possibly TRBD2 (5 bases). CDR1 is MGHRA and CDR2 is YSYEKL in the germline V gene. This CDR3 region has 15 residues. V lost 1 base, J lost 6 bases, and 12 bases lay in between. The CDR3 sequence is CASSQGPFGAGELFF. As DNA, the CDR3 is TGCGCCAGCAGCCAAGGCCCATTCGGGGCCGGGGAGCTGTTTTTT.

The chain joins TRBV4-1 to TRBJ2-7; 11 nucleotides match TRBD2. Germline CDR1 and CDR2: MGHRA and YSYEKL. The CDR3 extends over 18 amino acids. V lost 1 base, J lost 4 bases, and 12 bases stayed unmatched. The DNA for the CDR3 is TGCGCCAGCAGCCAAGTCCTCTCTGTTTCTAGCGGGGGGTACGAGCAGTACTTC. It translates to CASSQVLSVSSGGYEQYF.

This clonotype was seen a few times. The chain uses TRBV29-1 and TRBJ2-3; D may match TRBD1 or TRBD2 (5 bases each). The CDR3 is made up of 16 amino acids. Germline values: CDR1 SQVTM, CDR2 ANQGSEA. Trimming removed 4 bases at V and 4 bases at J, with 21 bases between. The CDR3, as DNA: TGCAGCGTTGGTGGGGCCGGCCCTACTAGGGCAGATACGCAGTATTTT. Translation gives CSVGGAGPTRADTQYF.

In this sample, this clonotype turned up many times. This sequence joins TRBV3-1 and TRBJ2-5; TRBD2 agrees at 11 bases. The CDR3 has 19 amino acids. Germline V gives CDR1 LGHDT, CDR2 YNNKEL (reference sequence). V was clipped by 4 bases and J by 2 bases; unmatched bases: 15. The chain's CDR3 is CASSLGGWTSGREQETQYF. DNA for the CDR3: TGTGCCAGCAGCCTTGGCGGGTGGACTAGCGGGCGTGAACAAGAGACCCAGTACTTC.

The chain links TRBV12-3 or TRBV12-4 to TRBJ2-7; 11 positions agree with TRBD1. This CDR3 has 14 amino acids. The V gene end was trimmed by 2 bases and the J gene end by 5 bases; junction bases not matched to a gene: 2. The DNA of the CDR3 is TGTGCCAGCAGTTTAAGGACAGGGGGCGACGAGCAGTACTTC. Protein product: CASSLRTGGDEQYF.

The table lists this clonotype with many counts. The rearrangement uses TRBV5-1 and TRBJ2-1; 7 bases line up with TRBD2. Germline CDR1 and CDR2: SGHRS and YFSETQ. The CDR3 is 14 amino acids. The V gene end was trimmed by 2 bases and the J gene end by 8 bases; junction bases not matched to a gene: 7. CDR3 in DNA: TGCGCCAGCAGCTTTACCGGGAGCGGGGATGAGCAGTTCTTC. It codes for CASSFTGSGDEQFF.

This clonotype has only a few counts. The chain recombines TRBV4-2 with TRBJ1-1; the D gene is possibly TRBD1 (5 bases). CDR1 and CDR2 (germline): LGHNA, YNFKEQ. The CDR3 contains 14 residues. Deletions cut 1 base from V and 11 bases from J, with 17 bases between. CDR3: CASSQAQASNQAFF. CDR3 coding DNA: TGTGCCAGCAGCCAAGCACAGGCCTCCAACCAGGCTTTCTTT.

The chain combines TRBV5-1 with TRBJ2-6, with a possible D match to TRBD2 (5 bases). This CDR3 is 15 amino acids long. Trimming shortened V by 4 bases and J by 2 bases, and 10 bases separated the two germline ends. Germline V gives CDR1 SGHRS, CDR2 YFSETQ. CDR3 sequence: CASSVPGTGANVLTF. In DNA, the CDR3 is TGCGCCAGCAGCGTCCCGGGAACTGGGGCCAACGTCCTGACTTTC.

The V call is TRBV6-1, the J call TRBJ2-7, with TRBD1 matching over 7 bases. The ends lost 5 bases at V and 5 bases at J; junction bases unmatched: 9. The CDR3 extends over 14 amino acids. From germline, CDR1 is MNHNS and CDR2 SASEGT. Here the CDR3 reads CASSPTGQPHEQYF. DNA for the CDR3: TGTGCCAGCAGTCCCACGGGACAGCCACACGAGCAGTACTTC.

The rearrangement uses TRBV7-2 and TRBJ2-3; TRBD2 aligns across 7 bases. CDR3 length: 15 residues. Germline assignment: CDR1 SGHTA and CDR2 FQGNSA. V lost 5 bases, J lost 0 bases, and 5 bases stayed unmatched. This CDR3 is CASSRDYGSTDTQYF. In nucleotides, the CDR3 is TGTGCCAGCAGCCGGGACTACGGAAGCACAGATACGCAGTATTTT.

This clonotype was counted between two and nine times. V is TRBV5-1 and J is TRBJ1-4; D is perhaps TRBD1 (5 bases). The CDR3 has 14 residues. Germline loops: CDR1 SGHRS, CDR2 YFSETQ. V lost 2 bases and J lost 7, with 12 bases in between. CDR3 region: CASSLNGDLEKLFF. CDR3 bases: TGCGCCAGCAGCTTAAACGGGGACCTTGAAAAACTGTTTTTT.

The chain is built from TRBV20-1 and TRBJ2-1, with D possibly matching TRBD1 (6 bases). Germline V CDR1 and CDR2: DFQATT, SNEGSKA (reference sequence). The V end was cut by 7 bases, the J end by 8 bases, with 27 bases between. This CDR3 has 16 amino acids. The CDR3 is CSVPREGGFLGYEQFF. CDR3 sequence (DNA): TGCAGTGTGCCCCGGGAAGGGGGATTTTTGGGATATGAGCAGTTCTTC.

This clonotype is a singleton in its sample. The junction departs from germline at one end; a sequencing error may be responsible. This chain links TRBV5-1 with TRBJ2-3; no clear D. CDR1 SGHRS and CDR2 YFSETQ come from the germline V gene. CDR3 length: 15 residues. Written as DNA, the CDR3 is TGCGCCAGCAGCTTGGAGGATGGAAACACAGATACGCATTATTTT. This sequence encodes CASSLEDGNTDTHYF. Full variable domain (missing parts from reference TRBV5-1 and TRBJ2-3): KAGVTQTPRYLIKTRGQQVTLSCSPISGHRSVSWYQQTPGQGLQFLFEYFSETQRNKGNFPGRFSGRQFSNSRSEMNVSTLELGDSALYLCASSLEDGNTDTHYFGPGTRLTVL.

This clonotype was picked up a small number of times. This sequence joins TRBV20-1 and TRBJ2-4; D gene unclear. Trimming removed 3 bases at V and 0 bases at J, with 3 bases between. The CDR3 runs to 12 residues. Germline loops: CDR1 DFQATT, CDR2 SNEGSKA (reference sequence). CDR3 sequence reads: CSASPAKNIQYF. CDR3 sequence (DNA): TGCAGTGCTAGCCCAGCCAAAAACATTCAGTACTTC.

The table lists this clonotype with many counts. The CDR3: CASSLATSRSDTQYF. CDR3 coding DNA: TGCGCCAGCAGCTTGGCCACTTCGCGGTCAGATACGCAGTATTTT. V is TRBV5-1 and J is TRBJ2-3; D unresolved. Germline values: CDR1 SGHRS, CDR2 YFSETQ. The CDR3 runs 15 residues. Trimming left V 0 bases short and J 4 bases short, with 12 bases between. Full variable domain (rest looked up from reference TRBV5-1 and TRBJ2-3): KAGVTQTPRYLIKTRGQQVTLSCSPISGHRSVSWYQQTPGQGLQFLFEYFSETQRNKGNFPGRFSGRQFSNSRSEMNVSTLELGDSALYLCASSLATSRSDTQYFGPGTRLTVL.

This clonotype turned up a few times. The CDR3 region has the DNA TGTGCCAGCAGCCCCGGGACTAGCGGAACAAACATTCAGTACTTC. This codes for CASSPGTSGTNIQYF. This sequence joins TRBV27 and TRBJ2-4; 11 positions match TRBD2. Germline V gene sequence: CDR1 MNHEY, CDR2 SMNVEV (reference sequence). The CDR3 spans 15 residues. J was trimmed by 6 bases and V by 6 bases; bases with no gene match: 7.

This clonotype was detected a few times. The chain links TRBV3-1 to TRBJ2-3, with 7 positions matching TRBD1. Germline V gene data show CDR1 as LGHDT and CDR2 as YNNKEL (reference sequence). Trimming removed 6 bases from V and 2 bases from J; junction bases left unmatched: 5. The CDR3 spans 14 residues. The CDR3 loop reads CASSHRGSTDTQYF. The CDR3 DNA reads as TGTGCCAGCAGTCACAGGGGTTCCACAGATACGCAGTATTTT.

This clonotype came up a few times. The V gene is TRBV4-3, the J gene TRBJ2-6; D unresolved. The V gene's germline CDR1 is LGHNA and CDR2 YSLEER. Trimming stripped 0 bases from V and 4 bases from J, with 13 bases between. The CDR3 spans 17 residues. DNA for the CDR3: TGCGCCAGCAGCCAAGATGGGCAGGCTCTGGGGGCCAACGTCCTGACTTTC. Translation: CASSQDGQALGANVLTF.

This chain connects TRBV11-1 to TRBJ2-7; TRBD1 matches 8 bases. The trim removed 5 bases at V and 5 bases at J, leaving 11 bases unmatched. The CDR3 length is 15 residues. The germline V gene has CDR1 SGHAT and CDR2 FQDESV (reference sequence). CDR3 nucleotide sequence: TGTGCCAGCAGCCCCCCGACAGGGGCGGTGAACGAGCAGTACGTC. Translated: CASSPPTGAVNEQYV.